The TCR beta chain described here comes from a study of CD8 T cell repertoires and HIV-1 epitope variants. Study-wide background: Separate wells received one of Twenty-five Gag or Nef variant peptides. Separate from the cultures, 1M uncultured T cells served as baseline. Controls were a CMV, EBV and flu peptide pool, Ebola AY9 negative control, and no-peptide well.

Study-wide findings and caveats: No clonotypes responded to the TAALDMSHF plasma variant; roughly five recognized KF9, one HW9.

Using immunoSEQ multiplex PCR, the repertoire was profiled, and TCRdb retains in-frame clones only, with some absent. The table shows some 5,200 clones, with roughly two thirds occurring only once. Deletions cut 1 base from V and 4 bases from J, with 10 bases between. This CDR3 has 14 residues. Germline lookup yields CDR1 SGHDN and CDR2 FVKESK. This clone was seen more than once but under ten times. Its antigen is not known. The chain joins TRBV14 to TRBJ1-1, with unresolved D. The clonotype was recovered from a male donor with HIV. The sequenced material came from cultured CD8+ T cells derived from PBMCs. This CDR3 is CASSQVEAGTEAFF. Written as DNA, the CDR3 is TGTGCCAGCAGCCAAGTTGAAGCGGGCACTGAAGCTTTCTTT. Full variable domain (missing parts from reference TRBV14 and TRBJ1-1): EAGVTQFPSHSVIEKGQTVTLRCDPISGHDNLYWYRRVMGKEIKFLLHFVKESKQDESGMPNNRFLAERTGGTYSTLKVQPAELEDSGVYFCASSQVEAGTEAFFGQGTRLTVV.